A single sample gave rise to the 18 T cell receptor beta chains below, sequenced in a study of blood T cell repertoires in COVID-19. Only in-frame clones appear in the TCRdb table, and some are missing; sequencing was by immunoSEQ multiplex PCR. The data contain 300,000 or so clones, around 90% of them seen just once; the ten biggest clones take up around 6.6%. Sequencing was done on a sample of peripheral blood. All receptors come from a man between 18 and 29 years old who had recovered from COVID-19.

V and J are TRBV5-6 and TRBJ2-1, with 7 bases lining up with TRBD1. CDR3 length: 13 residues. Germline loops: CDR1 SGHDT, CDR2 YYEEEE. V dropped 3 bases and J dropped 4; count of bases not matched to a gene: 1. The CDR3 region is CASSSGQYNEQFF. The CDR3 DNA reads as TGTGCCAGCAGCTCGGGACAGTACAATGAGCAGTTCTTC.

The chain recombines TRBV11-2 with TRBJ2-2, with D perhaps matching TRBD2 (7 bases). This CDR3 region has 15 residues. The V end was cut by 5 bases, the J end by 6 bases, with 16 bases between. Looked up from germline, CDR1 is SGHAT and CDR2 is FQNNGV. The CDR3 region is CASSPAGAIPGELFF. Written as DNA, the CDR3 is TGTGCCAGCAGCCCCGCGGGGGCCATCCCCGGGGAGCTGTTTTTT.

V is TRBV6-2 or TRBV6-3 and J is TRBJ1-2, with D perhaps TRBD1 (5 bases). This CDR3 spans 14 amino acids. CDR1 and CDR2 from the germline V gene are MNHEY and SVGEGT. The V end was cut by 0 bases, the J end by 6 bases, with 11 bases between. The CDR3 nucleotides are TGTGCCAGCAGTTACTCAGGCAGGGCTGATGGCTACACCTTC. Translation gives CASSYSGRADGYTF.

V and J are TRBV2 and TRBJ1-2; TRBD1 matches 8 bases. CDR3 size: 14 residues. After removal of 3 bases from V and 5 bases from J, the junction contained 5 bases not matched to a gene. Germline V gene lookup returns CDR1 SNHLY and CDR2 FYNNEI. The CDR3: CASSDTGGDYGYTF. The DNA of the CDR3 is TGTGCCAGCAGTGATACAGGGGGAGATTATGGCTACACCTTC.

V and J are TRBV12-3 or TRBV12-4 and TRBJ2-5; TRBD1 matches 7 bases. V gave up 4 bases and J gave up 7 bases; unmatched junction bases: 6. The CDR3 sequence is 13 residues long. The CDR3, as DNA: TGTGCCAGCAGTTACCGACAGGGTGTGACCCAGTACTTC. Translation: CASSYRQGVTQYF.

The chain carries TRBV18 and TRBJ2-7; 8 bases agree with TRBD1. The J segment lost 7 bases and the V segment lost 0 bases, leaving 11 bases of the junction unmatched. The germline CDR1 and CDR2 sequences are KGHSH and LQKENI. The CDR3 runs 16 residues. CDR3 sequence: CASSPPTAGGAGEQYF. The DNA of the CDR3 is TGTGCCAGCTCACCACCAACAGCAGGGGGCGCGGGAGAGCAGTACTTC.

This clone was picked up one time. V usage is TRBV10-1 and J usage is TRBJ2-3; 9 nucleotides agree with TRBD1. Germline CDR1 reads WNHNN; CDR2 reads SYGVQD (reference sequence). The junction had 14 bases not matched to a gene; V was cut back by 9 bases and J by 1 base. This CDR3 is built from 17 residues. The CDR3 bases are TGCGCCAGACAGGGGGCTGTTCCTAGCGAATGCACAGATACGCAGTATTTT. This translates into CARQGAVPSECTDTQYF.

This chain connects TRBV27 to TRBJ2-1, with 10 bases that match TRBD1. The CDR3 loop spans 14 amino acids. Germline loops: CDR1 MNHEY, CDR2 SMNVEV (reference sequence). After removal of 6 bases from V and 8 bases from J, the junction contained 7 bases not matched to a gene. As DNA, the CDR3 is TGTGCCAGCAGACCGGGACAGGGGTTCCATGAGCAGTTCTTC. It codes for CASRPGQGFHEQFF.

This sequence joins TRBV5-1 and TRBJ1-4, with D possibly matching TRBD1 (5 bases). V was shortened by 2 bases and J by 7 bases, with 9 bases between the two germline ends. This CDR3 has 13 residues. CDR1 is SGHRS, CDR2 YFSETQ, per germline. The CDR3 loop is CASSLTGVEKLFF. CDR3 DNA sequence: TGCGCCAGCAGCTTAACGGGGGTTGAAAAACTGTTTTTT.

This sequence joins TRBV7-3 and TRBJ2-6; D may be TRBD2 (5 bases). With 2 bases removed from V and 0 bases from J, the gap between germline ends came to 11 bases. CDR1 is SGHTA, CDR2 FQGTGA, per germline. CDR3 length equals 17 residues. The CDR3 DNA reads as TGTGCCAGCAGCTTACTCGGGAATGTCTCTGGGGCCAACGTCCTGACTTTC. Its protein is CASSLLGNVSGANVLTF.

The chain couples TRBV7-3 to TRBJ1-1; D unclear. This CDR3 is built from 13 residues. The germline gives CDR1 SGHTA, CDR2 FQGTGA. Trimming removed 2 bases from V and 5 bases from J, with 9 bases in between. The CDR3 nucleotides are TGTGCCAGCAGCTTAGAATGGCAGACTGAAGCTTTCTTT. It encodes CASSLEWQTEAFF.

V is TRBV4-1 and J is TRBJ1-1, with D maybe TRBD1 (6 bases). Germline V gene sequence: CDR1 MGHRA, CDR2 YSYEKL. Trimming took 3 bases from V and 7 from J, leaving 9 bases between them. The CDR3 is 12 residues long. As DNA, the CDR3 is TGCGCCAGCAGCCAGGGGGCTAGTGAAGCTTTCTTT. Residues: CASSQGASEAFF.

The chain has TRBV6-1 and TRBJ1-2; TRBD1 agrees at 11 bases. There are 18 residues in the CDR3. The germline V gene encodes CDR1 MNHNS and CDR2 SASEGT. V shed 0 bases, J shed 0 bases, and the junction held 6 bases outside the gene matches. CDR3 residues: CASSEAGTGGFTNYGYTF. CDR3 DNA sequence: TGTGCCAGCAGTGAAGCGGGGACAGGGGGATTTACTAACTATGGCTACACCTTC.

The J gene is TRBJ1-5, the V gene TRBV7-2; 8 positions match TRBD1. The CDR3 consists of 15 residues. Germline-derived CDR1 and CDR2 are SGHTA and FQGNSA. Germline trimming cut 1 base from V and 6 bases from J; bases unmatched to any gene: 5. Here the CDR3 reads CASSLGQGIGQPQHF. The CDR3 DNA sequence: TGTGCCAGCAGCTTAGGACAGGGGATAGGTCAGCCCCAGCATTTT. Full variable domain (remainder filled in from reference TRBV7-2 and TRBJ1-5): GAGVSQSPSNKVTEKGKDVELRCDPISGHTALYWYRQSLGQGLEFLIYFQGNSAPDKSGLPSDRFSAERTGGSVSTLTIQRTQQEDSAVYLCASSLGQGIGQPQHFGDGTRLSIL.

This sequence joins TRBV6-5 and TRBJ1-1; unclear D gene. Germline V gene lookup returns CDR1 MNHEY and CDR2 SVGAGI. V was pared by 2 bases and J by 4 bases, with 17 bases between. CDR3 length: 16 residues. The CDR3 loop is CASSYERVGLRTEAFF. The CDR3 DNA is TGTGCCAGCAGTTACGAGCGGGTAGGGCTTCGCACTGAAGCTTTCTTT.

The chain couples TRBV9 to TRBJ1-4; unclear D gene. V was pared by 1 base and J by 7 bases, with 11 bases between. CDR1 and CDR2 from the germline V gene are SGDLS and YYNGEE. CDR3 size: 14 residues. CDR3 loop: CASSVLSGSEKLFF. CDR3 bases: TGTGCCAGCAGCGTACTATCCGGGAGTGAAAAACTGTTTTTT.

Here the CDR3 reads CASSLSPGDSYEQYF. Here the CDR3 DNA reads TGTGCCAGCAGTTTATCCCCGGGGGACTCCTACGAGCAGTACTTC. The J gene is TRBJ2-7, the V gene TRBV27; possible D gene TRBD2, 6 bases. This CDR3 region has 15 residues. V gave up 0 bases and J gave up 0 bases, with 9 bases separating them. From germline, CDR1 is MNHEY and CDR2 SMNVEV (reference sequence).

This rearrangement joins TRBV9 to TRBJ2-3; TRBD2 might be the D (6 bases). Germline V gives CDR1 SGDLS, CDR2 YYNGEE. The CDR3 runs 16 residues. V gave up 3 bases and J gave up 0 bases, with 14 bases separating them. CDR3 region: CASSGQLAGSTDTQYF. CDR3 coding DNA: TGTGCCAGCAGCGGCCAACTAGCTGGTAGCACAGATACGCAGTATTTT.